A single T cell receptor (beta chain) is shown here with its context. Antigen specificity is unknown. The data derive from a study of post-analysis software for immune sequencing data. The wider study: The study covered relapsing-remitting, secondary progressive and progressive-relapsing courses of multiple sclerosis. Points from the study as a whole: TRBV5-6, TRBV5-1 and TRBV20-1 belonged to a set of roughly 5 TRBV segments that were more frequent in patients than controls.

Per germline, CDR1 SGHTA and CDR2 FQGNSA. The CDR3 is 13 amino acids. Trimming took off 3 bases at V and 6 bases at J, with 10 bases between the two ends. The library was made from cDNA and included unique molecular identifiers. A single record per CDR3 protein comes from TCRdb applying MiXCR to the PCR reads. The sample lists 400,000 to 500,000 distinct CDR3 sequences, approximately 39% occurring once. Source material: blood. The clonotype comes from a girl under 10 years old with multiple sclerosis. V is TRBV7-2 and J is TRBJ2-3, with D possibly matching TRBD2 (5 bases). CDR3 in DNA: TGTGCCAGCAGCTTTCGTCAGCGGGATACGCAGTATTTT. Translating it yields CASSFRQRDTQYF. The whole variable domain, remainder taken from reference TRBV7-2 and TRBJ2-3, is GAGVSQSPSNKVTEKGKDVELRCDPISGHTALYWYRQSLGQGLEFLIYFQGNSAPDKSGLPSDRFSAERTGGSVSTLTIQRTQQEDSAVYLCASSFRQRDTQYFGPGTRLTVL.